This T cell receptor beta chain was captured by sequencing in a study of beta chain features in type 1 diabetes. Study background: The study found patients and healthy donors alike in age, gender and cell yields.

A CD45RO/CCR7/CD25/CD127/CD95/CD27 panel sorted naive, central memory, regulatory and stem cell-like memory CD4+ cells. The sequenced template was cDNA made from the entire isolated RNA. The protocol was immunoSEQ multiplex PCR, while the TCRdb copy is restricted to in-frame clones and leaves out a portion. The sample yields around 310,000 clones, approximately 13% seen once. This CDR3 region has 15 residues. In germline, CDR1 is MGHDK, CDR2 SYGVNS. Trimming at V came to 6 bases and at J to 5 bases, leaving 9 bases not matched to a gene. Remarks on this clone: Its cognate antigen is unknown.

Whole-study results and caveats: Shorter TCRB CDR3s, moderately but significantly so, were found in Type 1 diabetes patients in all four CD4+ subsets. For TCRB rearrangement, an influence of HLA type remained unresolved here. Individuals with type 1 diabetes displayed fewer insertions and more deletions at VDJ junctions.

The chain combines TRBV25-1 with TRBJ2-7, with 11 nucleotides matching TRBD1. The receptor's source is a woman aged 18-29 years with type 1 diabetes. Sequenced: naive CD4+ T cells from blood. This CDR3 reads CASRAPGQGGHEQYF. CDR3 DNA: TGTGCCAGCAGGGCACCGGGACAGGGGGGCCACGAGCAGTACTTC.